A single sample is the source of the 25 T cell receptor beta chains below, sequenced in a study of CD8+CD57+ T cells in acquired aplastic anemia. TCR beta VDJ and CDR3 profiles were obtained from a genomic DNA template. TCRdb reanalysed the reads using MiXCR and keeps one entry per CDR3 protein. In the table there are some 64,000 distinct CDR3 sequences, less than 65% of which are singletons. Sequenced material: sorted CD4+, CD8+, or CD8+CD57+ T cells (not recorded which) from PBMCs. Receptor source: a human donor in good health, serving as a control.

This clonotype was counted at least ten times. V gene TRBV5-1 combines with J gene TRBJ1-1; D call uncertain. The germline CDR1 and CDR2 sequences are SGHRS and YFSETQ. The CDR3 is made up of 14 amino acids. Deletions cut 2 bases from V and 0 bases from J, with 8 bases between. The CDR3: CASSLNSLNTEAFF. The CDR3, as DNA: TGCGCCAGCAGCTTAAACTCCCTGAACACTGAAGCTTTCTTT.

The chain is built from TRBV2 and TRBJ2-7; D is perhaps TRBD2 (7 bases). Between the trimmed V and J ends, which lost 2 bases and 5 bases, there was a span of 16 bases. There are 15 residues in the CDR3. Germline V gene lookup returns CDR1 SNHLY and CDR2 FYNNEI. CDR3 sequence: CASSESLIGGHEQYF. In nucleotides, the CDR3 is TGTGCCAGCAGTGAAAGTTTGATCGGGGGGCACGAGCAGTACTTC.

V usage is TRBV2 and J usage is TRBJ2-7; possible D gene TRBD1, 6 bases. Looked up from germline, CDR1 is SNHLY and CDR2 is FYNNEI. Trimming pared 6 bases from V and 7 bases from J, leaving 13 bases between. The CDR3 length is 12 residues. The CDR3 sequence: CASSGTPREQYF. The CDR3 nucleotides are TGTGCCAGCAGCGGGACACCGAGAGAGCAGTACTTC.

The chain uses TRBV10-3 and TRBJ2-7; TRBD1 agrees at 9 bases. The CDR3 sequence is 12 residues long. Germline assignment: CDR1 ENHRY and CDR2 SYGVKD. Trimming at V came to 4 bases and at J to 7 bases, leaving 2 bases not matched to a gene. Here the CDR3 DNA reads TGTGCCATCAGTGCGACAGGGGGGGAGCAGTACTTC. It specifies CAISATGGEQYF.

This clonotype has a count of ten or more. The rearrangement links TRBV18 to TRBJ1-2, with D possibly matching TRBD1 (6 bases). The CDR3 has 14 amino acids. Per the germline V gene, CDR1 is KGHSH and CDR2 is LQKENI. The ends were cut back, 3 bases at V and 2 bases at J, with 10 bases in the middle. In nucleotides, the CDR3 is TGTGCCAGCTCACCGAGGGGGGGAAACTATGGCTACACCTTC. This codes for CASSPRGGNYGYTF.

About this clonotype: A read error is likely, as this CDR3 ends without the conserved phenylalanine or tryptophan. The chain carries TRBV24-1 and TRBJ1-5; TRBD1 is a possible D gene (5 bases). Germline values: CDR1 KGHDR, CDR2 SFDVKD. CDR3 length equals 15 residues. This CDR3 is CVTSGSDSGGQPQHL. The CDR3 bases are TGTGTCACCAGTGGATCAGATTCGGGGGGACAGCCCCAGCATCTT.

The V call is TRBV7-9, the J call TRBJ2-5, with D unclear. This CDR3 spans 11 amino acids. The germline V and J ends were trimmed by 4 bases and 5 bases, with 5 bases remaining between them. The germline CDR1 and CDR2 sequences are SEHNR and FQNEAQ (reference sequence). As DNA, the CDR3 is TGTGCCAGCAGCTCCCCGGAGACCCAGTACTTC. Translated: CASSSPETQYF.

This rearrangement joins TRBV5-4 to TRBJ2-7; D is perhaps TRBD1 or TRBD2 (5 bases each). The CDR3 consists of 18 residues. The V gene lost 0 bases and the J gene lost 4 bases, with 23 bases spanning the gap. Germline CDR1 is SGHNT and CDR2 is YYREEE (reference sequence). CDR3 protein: CASSLAPPDRGPNYEQYF. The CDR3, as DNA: TGTGCCAGCAGCTTGGCCCCCCCCGACAGAGGGCCGAATTACGAGCAGTACTTC.

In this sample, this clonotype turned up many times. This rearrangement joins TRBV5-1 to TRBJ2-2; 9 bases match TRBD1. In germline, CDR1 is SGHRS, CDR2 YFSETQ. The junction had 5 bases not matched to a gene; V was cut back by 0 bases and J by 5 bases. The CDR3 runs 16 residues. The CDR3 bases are TGCGCCAGCAGCTTGGTCGGGACAGGGAGGACCGGGGAGCTGTTTTTT. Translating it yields CASSLVGTGRTGELFF.

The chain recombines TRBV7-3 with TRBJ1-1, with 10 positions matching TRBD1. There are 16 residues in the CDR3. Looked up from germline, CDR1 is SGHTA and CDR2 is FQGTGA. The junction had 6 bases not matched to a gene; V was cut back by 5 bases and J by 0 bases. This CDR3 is CASSLRQGALNTEAFF. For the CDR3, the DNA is TGTGCCAGCAGCCTGAGACAGGGGGCTTTGAACACTGAAGCTTTCTTT.

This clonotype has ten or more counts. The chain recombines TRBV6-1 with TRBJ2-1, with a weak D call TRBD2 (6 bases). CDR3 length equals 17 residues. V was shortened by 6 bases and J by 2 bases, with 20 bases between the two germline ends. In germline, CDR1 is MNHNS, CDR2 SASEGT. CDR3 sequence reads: CASSRRPLAPAYNEQFF. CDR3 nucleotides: TGTGCCAGCAGCCGCCGCCCGCTAGCGCCCGCCTACAATGAGCAGTTCTTC.

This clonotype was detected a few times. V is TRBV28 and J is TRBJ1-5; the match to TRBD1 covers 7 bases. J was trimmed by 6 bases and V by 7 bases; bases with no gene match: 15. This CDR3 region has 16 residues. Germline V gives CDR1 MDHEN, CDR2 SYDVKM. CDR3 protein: CASNLYRQGRGQPQHF. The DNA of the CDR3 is TGTGCCAGCAATCTTTATCGACAGGGCAGGGGTCAGCCCCAGCATTTT.

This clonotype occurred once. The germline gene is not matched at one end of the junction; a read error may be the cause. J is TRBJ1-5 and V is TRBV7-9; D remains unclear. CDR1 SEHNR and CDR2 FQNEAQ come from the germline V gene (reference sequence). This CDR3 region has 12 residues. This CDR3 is CASSFWGQAQHF. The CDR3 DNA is TGTGCCAGCAGCTTCTGGGGTCAGGCCCAGCATTTT.

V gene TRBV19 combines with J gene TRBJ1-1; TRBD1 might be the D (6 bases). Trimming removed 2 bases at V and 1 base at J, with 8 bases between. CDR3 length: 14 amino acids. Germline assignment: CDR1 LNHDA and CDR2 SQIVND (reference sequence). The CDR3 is CASSIQGPNTEAFF. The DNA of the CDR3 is TGTGCCAGTAGTATACAGGGGCCGAACACTGAAGCTTTCTTT.

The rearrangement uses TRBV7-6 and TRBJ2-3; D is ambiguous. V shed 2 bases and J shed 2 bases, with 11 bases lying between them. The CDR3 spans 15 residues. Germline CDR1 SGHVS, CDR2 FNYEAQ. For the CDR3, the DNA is TGTGCCAGCAGCTTAACGGACGGACCCACAGATACGCAGTATTTT. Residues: CASSLTDGPTDTQYF.

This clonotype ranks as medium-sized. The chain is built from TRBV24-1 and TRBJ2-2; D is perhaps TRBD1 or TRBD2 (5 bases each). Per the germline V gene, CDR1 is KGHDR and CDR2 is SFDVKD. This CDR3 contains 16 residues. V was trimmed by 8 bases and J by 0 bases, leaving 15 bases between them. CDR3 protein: CATNGAGTANTGELFF. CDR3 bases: TGTGCCACCAACGGAGCAGGGACCGCGAACACCGGGGAGCTGTTTTTT.

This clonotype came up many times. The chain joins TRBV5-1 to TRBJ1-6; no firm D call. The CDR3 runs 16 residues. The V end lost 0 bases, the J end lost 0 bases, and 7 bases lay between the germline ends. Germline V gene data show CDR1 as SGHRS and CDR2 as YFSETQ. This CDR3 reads CASSLAGSSYNSPLHF. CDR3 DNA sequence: TGCGCCAGCAGCTTGGCCGGCAGCTCCTATAATTCACCCCTCCACTTT.

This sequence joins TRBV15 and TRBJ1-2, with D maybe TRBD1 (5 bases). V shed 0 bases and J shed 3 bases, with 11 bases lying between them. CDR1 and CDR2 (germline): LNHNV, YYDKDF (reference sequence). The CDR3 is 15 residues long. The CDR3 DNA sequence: TGTGCCACCAGCAGAGATCAGGGCAGCTACTATGGCTACACCTTC. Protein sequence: CATSRDQGSYYGYTF.

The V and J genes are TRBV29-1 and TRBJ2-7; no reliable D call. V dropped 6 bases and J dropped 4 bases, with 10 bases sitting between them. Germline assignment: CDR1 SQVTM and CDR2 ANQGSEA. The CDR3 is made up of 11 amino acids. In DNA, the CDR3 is TGCAGCGTAGAAACAGATTACGAGCAGTACTTC. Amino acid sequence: CSVETDYEQYF.

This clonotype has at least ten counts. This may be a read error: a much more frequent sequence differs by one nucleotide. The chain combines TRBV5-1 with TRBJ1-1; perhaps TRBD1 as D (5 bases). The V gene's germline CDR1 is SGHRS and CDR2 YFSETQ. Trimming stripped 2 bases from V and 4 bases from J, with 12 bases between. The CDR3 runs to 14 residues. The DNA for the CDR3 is TGCGCCAGCAGCTTTGTGGGGGAAGGCACTGAAGCTTTCTTT. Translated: CASSFVGEGTEAFF.

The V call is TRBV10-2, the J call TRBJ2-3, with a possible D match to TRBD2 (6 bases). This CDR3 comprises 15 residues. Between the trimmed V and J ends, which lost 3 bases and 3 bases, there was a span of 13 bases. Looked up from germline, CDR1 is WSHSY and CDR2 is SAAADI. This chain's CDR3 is CASSEPAGGTDTQYF. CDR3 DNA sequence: TGCGCCAGCAGTGAACCAGCGGGTGGAACAGATACGCAGTATTTT.

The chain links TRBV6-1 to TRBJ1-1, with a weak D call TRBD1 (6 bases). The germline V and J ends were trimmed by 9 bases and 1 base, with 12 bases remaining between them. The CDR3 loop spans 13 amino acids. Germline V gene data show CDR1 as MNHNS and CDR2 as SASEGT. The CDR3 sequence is CASTDSQNTEAFF. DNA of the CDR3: TGTGCCAGTACGGACAGCCAGAACACTGAAGCTTTCTTT.

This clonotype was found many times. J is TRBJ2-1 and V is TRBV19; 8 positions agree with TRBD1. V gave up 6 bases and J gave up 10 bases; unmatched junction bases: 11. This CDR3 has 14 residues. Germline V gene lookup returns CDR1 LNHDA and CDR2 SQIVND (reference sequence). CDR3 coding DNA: TGTGCCAGTAGCACGGCCGGGACAGGTAAAGAGCAGTTCTTC. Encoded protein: CASSTAGTGKEQFF. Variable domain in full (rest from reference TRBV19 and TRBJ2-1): DGGITQSPKYLFRKEGQNVTLSCEQNLNHDAMYWYRQDPGQGLRLIYYSQIVNDFQKGDIAEGYSVSREKKESFPLTVTSAQKNPTAFYLCASSTAGTGKEQFFGPGTRLTVL.

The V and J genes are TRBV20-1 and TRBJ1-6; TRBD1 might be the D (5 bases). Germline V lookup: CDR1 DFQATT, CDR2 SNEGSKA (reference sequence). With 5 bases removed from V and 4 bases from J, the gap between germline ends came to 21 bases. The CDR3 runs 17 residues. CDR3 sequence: CSAQIVGGRGYNSPLHF. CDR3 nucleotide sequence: TGCAGTGCTCAAATAGTGGGGGGACGCGGGTATAATTCACCCCTCCACTTT.

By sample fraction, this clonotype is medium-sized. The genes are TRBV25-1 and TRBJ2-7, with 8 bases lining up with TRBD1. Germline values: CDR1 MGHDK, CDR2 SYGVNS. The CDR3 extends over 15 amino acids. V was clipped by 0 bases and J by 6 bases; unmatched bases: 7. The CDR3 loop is CASSEYQGARREQYF. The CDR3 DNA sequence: TGTGCCAGCAGTGAATATCAGGGGGCGAGACGCGAGCAGTACTTC.